The clone carrying this T cell receptor (beta chain) turned up a few times. The CDR3 length is 13 residues. V lost 8 bases, J lost 2 bases, and 13 bases lay in between. These data originate in a study of CD8 T cells in ankylosing spondylitis. TCRdb ran MiXCR on the 5' RACE reads and lists one entry per CDR3 protein. The top ten clones hold over 25% of a sample with around 250,000 distinct CDR3 sequences, 15% to 20% of them seen once. The J gene is TRBJ2-7, the V gene TRBV12-3 or TRBV12-4; D is possibly TRBD1 or TRBD2 (5 bases each). Sequencing input: blood, either unsorted or a sorted T cell fraction (not recorded which). This TCR was recovered from a male donor with ankylosing spondylitis or in good health (not recorded which). The CDR3: CASGSQGPYEQYF. CDR3 nucleotide sequence: TGTGCCAGCGGCTCCCAGGGACCCTACGAGCAGTACTTC.